This TCR beta chain was sequenced for a study of shared clonotypes between healthy human individuals. At the level of the study: CD4 naive cells filled three plates per donor, CD4 memory three, CD8 naive two and CD8 memory one.

Sequencing used immunoSEQ multiplex PCR; TCRdb keeps in-frame clones, though not all of them. This sample has approximately 2.4 million clones, with approximately 94% found just once. Study-wide points: Despite large depth, rarefaction showed incomplete sorted-subset sequencing.

CD4+ cell separation produced CD45RA+ naive and CD45RA-negative memory subsets. V lost 9 bases and J lost 5, with 11 bases in between. Germline V gives CDR1 WNHNN, CDR2 SYGVQD (reference sequence). The CDR3 has 11 amino acids. Worth noting for this clone: Its target is not known.

The genes are TRBV10-1 and TRBJ2-7; D possibly corresponds to TRBD1 (5 bases). This TCR was sampled from a man aged 18 to 30 in good health. Sequenced input: naive CD4+ T cells sorted from blood. Subset here: CD45RA+ positively selected. CDR3 nucleotide sequence: TGCGCCAGTGCGCAGGGAAACGAGCAGTACTTC. Amino acid sequence: CASAQGNEQYF.